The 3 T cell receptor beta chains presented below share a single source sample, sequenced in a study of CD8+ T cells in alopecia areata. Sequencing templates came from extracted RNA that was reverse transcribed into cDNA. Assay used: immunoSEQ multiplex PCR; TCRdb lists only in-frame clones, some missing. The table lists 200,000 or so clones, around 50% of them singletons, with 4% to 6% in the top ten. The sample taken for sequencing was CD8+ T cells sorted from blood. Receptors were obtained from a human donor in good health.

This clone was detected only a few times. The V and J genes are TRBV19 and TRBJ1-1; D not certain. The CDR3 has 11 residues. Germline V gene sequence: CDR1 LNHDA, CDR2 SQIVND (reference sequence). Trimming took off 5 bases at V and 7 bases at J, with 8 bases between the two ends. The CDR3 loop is CASSAPYEAFF. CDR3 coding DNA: TGTGCCAGTAGTGCCCCCTATGAAGCTTTCTTT. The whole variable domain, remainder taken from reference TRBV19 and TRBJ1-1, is DGGITQSPKYLFRKEGQNVTLSCEQNLNHDAMYWYRQDPGQGLRLIYYSQIVNDFQKGDIAEGYSVSREKKESFPLTVTSAQKNPTAFYLCASSAPYEAFFGQGTRLTVV.

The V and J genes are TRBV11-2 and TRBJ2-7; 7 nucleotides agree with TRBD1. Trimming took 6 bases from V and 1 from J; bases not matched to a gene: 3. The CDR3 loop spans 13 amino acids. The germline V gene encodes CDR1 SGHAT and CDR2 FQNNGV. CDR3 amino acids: CASRETGSYEQYF. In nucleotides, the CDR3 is TGTGCCAGCAGGGAGACAGGGTCCTACGAGCAGTACTTC. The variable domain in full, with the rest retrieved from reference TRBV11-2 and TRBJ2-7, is EAGVAQSPRYKIIEKRQSVAFWCNPISGHATLYWYQQILGQGPKLLIQFQNNGVVDDSQLPKDRFSAERLKGVDSTLKIQPAKLEDSAVYLCASRETGSYEQYFGPGTRLTVT.

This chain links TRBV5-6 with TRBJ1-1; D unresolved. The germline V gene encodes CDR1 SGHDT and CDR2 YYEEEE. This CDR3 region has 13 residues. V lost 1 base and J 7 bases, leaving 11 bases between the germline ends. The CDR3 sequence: CASSLTATFEAFF. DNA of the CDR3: TGTGCCAGCAGCTTGACGGCAACTTTTGAAGCTTTCTTT.